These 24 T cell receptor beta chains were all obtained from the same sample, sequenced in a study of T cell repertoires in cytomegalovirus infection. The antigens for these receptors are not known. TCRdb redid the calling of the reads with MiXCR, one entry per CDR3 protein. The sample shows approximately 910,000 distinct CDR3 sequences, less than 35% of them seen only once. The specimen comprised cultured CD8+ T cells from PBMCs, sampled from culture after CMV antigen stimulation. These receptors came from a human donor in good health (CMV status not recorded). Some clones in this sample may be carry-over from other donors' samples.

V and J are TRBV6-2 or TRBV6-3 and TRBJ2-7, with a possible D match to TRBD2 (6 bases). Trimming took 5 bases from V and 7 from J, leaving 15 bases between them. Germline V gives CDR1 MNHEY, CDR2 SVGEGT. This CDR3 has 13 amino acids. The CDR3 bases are TGTGCCAGCAGTCCGCGGGGTCCCCTGGAGCAGTACGTC. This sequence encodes CASSPRGPLEQYV.

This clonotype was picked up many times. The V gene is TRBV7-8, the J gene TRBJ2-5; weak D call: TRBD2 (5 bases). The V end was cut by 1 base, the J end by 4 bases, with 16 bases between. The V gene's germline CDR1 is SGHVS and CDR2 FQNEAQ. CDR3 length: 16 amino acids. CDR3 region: CASSLDSGGPSETQYF. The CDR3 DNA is TGTGCCAGCAGCTTAGACTCTGGCGGGCCCTCAGAGACCCAGTACTTC.

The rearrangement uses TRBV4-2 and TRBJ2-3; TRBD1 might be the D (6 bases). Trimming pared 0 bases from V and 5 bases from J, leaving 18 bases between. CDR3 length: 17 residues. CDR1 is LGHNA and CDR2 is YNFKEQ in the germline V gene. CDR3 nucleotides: TGTGCCAGCAGCCAAGAGTGGGCTCCACGAGGGGGAGATACGCAGTATTTT. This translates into CASSQEWAPRGGDTQYF.

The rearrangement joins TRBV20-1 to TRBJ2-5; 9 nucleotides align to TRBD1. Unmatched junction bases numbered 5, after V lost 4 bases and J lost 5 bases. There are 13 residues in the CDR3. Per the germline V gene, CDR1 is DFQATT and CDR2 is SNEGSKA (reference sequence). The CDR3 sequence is CSAIQGALETQYF. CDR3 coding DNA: TGCAGTGCTATACAGGGGGCATTGGAGACCCAGTACTTC.

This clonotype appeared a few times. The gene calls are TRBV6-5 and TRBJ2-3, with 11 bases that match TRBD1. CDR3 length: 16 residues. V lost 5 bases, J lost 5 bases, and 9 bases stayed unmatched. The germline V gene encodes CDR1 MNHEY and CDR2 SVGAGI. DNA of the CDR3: TGTGCCAGCAGTGAAACCGGACAGGGGGCGTTAGATACGCAGTATTTT. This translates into CASSETGQGALDTQYF.

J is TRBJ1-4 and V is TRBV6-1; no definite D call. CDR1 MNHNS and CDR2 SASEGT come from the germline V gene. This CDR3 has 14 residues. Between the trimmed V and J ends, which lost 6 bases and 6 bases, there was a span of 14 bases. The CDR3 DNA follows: TGTGCCAGCAGCTTCTTCGGGGTATATGAAAAACTGTTTTTT. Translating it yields CASSFFGVYEKLFF.

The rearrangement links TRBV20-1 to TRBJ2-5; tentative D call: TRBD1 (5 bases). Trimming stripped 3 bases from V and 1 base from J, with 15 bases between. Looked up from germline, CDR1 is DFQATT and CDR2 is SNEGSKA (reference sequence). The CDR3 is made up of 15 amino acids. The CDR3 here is CSARGPGTVQETQYF. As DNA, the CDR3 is TGCAGTGCTAGGGGGCCAGGTACTGTCCAAGAGACCCAGTACTTC.

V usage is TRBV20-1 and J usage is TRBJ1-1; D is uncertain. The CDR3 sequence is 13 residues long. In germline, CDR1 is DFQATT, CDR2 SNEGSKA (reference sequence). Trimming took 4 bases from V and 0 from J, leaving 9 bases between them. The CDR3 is CSAMSDVNTEAFF. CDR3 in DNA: TGCAGTGCTATGAGTGATGTGAACACTGAAGCTTTCTTT.

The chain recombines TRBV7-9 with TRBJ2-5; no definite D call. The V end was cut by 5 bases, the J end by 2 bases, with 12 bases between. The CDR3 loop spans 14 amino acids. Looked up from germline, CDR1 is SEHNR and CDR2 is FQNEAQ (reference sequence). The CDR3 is CASSRAGPQETQYF. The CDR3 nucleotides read TGTGCCAGCAGCCGCGCAGGACCACAAGAGACCCAGTACTTC. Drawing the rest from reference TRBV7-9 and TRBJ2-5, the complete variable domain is DTGVSQNPRHKITKRGQNVTFRCDPISEHNRLYWYRQTLGQGPEFLTYFQNEAQLEKSRLLSDRFSAERPKGSFSTLEIQRTEQGDSAMYLCASSRAGPQETQYFGPGTRLLVL.

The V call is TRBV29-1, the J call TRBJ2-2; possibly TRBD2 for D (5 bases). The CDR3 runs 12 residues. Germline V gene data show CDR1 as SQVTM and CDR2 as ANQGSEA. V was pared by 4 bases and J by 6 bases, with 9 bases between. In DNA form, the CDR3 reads TGCAGCGTTGTCAGCGGCCCCGGGGAGCTGTTTTTT. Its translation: CSVVSGPGELFF.

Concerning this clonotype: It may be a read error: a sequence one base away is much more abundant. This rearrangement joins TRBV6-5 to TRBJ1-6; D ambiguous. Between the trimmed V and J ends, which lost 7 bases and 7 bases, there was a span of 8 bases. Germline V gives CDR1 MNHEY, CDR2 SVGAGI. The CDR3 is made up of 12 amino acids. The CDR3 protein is CASTYGNSPLHF. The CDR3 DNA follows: TGTGCCAGCACCTACGGGAATTCACCCCTCCACTTT.

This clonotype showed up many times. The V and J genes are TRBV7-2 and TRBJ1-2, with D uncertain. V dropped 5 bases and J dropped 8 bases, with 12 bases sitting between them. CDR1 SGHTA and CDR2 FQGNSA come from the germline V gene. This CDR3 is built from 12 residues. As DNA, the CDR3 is TGTGCCAGCAGCAGGGAGCCGAAAGGCTACACCTTC. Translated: CASSREPKGYTF. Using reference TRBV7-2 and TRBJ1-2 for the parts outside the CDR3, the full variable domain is GAGVSQSPSNKVTEKGKDVELRCDPISGHTALYWYRQSLGQGLEFLIYFQGNSAPDKSGLPSDRFSAERTGGSVSTLTIQRTQQEDSAVYLCASSREPKGYTFGSGTRLTVV.

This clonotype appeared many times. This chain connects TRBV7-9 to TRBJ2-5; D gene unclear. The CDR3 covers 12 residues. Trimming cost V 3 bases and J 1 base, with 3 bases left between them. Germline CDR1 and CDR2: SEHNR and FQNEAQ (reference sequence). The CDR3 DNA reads TGTGCCAGCAGCTTTCTCCAAGAGACCCAGTACTTC. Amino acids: CASSFLQETQYF.

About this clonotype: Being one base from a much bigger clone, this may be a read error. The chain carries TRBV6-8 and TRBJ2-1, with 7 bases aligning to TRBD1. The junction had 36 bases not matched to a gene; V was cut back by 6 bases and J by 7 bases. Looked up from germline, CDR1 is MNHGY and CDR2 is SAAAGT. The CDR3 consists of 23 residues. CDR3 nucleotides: TGTGCCAGCAGGTTCTTGGGACAGACGACCTTTGTCCAAGACCCAAACTCAGCTAATGAGCAGTTCTTC. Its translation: CASRFLGQTTFVQDPNSANEQFF.

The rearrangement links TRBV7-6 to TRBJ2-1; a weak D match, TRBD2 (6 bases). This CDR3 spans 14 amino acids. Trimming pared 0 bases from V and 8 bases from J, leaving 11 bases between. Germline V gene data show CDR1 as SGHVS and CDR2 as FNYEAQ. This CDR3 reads CASSLAEGRDEQFF. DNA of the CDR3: TGTGCCAGCAGCTTAGCGGAGGGAAGGGATGAGCAGTTCTTC.

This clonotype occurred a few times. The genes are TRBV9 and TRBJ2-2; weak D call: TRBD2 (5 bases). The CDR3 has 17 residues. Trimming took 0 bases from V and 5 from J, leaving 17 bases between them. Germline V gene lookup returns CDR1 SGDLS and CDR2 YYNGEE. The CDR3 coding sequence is TGTGCCAGCAGCGTAGCCAAGGCCGTAGCGTGGACCGGGGAGCTGTTTTTT. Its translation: CASSVAKAVAWTGELFF.

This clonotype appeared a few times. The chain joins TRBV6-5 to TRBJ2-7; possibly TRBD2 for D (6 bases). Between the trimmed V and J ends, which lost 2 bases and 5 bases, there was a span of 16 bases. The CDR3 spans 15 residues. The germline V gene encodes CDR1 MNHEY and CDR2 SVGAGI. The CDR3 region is CASSYVEEGGHEQYF. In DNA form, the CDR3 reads TGTGCCAGCAGTTACGTGGAGGAGGGCGGACACGAGCAGTACTTC.

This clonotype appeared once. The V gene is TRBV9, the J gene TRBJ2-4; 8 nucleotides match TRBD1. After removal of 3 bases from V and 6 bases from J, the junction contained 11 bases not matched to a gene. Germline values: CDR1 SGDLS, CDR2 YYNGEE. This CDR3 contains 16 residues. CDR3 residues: CASSARPTGQGNIQYF. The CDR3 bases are TGTGCCAGCAGCGCGAGGCCCACAGGACAGGGAAACATTCAGTACTTC.

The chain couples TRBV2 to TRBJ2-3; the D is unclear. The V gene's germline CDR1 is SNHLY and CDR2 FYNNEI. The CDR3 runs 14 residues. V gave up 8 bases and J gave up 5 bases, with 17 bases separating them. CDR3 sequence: CASPGNYLIDTQYF. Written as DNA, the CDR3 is TGTGCCAGCCCTGGAAACTACCTCATAGATACGCAGTATTTT.

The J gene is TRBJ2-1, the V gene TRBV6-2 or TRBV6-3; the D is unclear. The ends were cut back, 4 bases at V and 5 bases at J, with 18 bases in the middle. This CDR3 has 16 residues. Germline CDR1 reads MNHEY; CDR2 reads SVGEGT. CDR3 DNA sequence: TGTGCCAGCAGTTCCGATTTAGGAAACCCCCACAATGAGCAGTTCTTC. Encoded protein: CASSSDLGNPHNEQFF.

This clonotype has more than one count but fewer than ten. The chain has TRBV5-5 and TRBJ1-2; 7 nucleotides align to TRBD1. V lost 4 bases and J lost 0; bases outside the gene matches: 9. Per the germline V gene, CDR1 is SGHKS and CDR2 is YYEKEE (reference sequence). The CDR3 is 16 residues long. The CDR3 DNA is TGTGCCAGCAGCGGAGGGGGCTGGGGGACTAACTATGGCTACACCTTC. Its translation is CASSGGGWGTNYGYTF. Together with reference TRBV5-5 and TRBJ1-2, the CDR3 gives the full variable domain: DAGVTQSPTHLIKTRGQQVTLRCSPISGHKSVSWYQQVLGQGPQFIFQYYEKEERGRGNFPDRFSARQFPNYSSELNVNALLLGDSALYLCASSGGGWGTNYGYTFGSGTRLTVV.

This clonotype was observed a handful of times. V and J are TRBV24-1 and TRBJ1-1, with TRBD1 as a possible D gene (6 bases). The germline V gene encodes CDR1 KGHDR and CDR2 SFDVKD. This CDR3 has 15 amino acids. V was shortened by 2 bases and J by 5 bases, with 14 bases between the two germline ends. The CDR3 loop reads CATSDSGTYSTEAFF. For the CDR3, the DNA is TGTGCCACCAGTGATTCTGGGACATACTCAACTGAAGCTTTCTTT.

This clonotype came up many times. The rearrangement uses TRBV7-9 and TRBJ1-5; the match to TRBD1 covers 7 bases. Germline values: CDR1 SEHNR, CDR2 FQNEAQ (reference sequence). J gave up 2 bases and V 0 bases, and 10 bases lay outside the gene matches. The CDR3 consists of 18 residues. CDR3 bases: TGTGCCAGCAGCTTAGCCTCTATGACAGGGAGAGGCAATCAGCCCCAGCATTTT. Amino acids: CASSLASMTGRGNQPQHF.

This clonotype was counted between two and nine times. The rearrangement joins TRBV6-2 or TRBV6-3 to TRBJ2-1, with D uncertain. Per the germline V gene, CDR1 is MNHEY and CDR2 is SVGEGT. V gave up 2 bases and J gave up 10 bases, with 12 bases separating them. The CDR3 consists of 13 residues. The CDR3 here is CASSYLTPGEQFF. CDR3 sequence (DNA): TGTGCCAGCAGTTACCTCACTCCCGGGGAGCAGTTCTTC.